One T cell receptor beta chain is described in this entry. Its target is not known. This specimen comes from a study of cytomegalovirus exposure and HLA in healthy donors. The study, taken as a whole, reports: Rare TCR sequences predominated, though certain public TCRs were found in many donors. Association of a missense DCLRE1C variant with TCR beta V- and J-gene trimming was reported in a later analysis. Information on immune exposure was restricted to one variable (CMV serostatus). Reportedly, TCR beta sequences accurately predicted HLA-A and HLA-B alleles in most subjects.

The PCR used 60 Vbeta and 13 Jbeta primers. The repertoire was sequenced with immunoSEQ multiplex PCR; TCRdb's copy has only in-frame clones and lacks some. In the table there are some 160,000 clones, around 80% of which are singletons. Germline V lookup: CDR1 SGHVS, CDR2 FQNEAQ. This CDR3 is 16 amino acids long. V dropped 5 bases and J dropped 7 bases, with 23 bases sitting between them. This chain connects TRBV7-8 to TRBJ1-2; tentatively, D is TRBD1 (5 bases). The sample comprised PBMCs. The receptor comes from a male donor in good health and CMV-seronegative. The CDR3 DNA reads as TGTGCCAGCAGCCATCGACCCGACAGCCAAAACCCTGGCTACACCTTC. Protein product: CASSHRPDSQNPGYTF.